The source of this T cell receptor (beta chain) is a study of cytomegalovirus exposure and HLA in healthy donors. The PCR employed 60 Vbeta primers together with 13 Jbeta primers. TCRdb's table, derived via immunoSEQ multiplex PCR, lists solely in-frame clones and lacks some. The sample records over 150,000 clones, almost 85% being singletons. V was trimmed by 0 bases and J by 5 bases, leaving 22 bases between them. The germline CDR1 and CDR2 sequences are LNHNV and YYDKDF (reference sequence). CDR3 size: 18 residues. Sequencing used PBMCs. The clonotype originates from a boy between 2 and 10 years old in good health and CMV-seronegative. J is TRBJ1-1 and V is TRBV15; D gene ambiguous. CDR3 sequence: CATSRDPIWREGNTEAFF. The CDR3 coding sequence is TGTGCCACCAGCAGAGATCCGATCTGGCGGGAGGGTAATACTGAAGCTTTCTTT.